Here is one T cell receptor (beta chain) with its context. The antigen remains undetermined. Vbeta (60) and Jbeta (13) primers were used in the PCR. Using immunoSEQ multiplex PCR, the repertoire was profiled, and TCRdb retains in-frame clones only, with some absent. This sample yields some 130,000 clones, of which 80% to 90% are seen a single time; 4% to 6.5% belongs to the top ten. The entry originates in a study of cytomegalovirus exposure and HLA in healthy donors. The CDR3 has 15 residues. Trimming cost V 7 bases and J 4 bases, with 19 bases left between them. Germline-derived CDR1 and CDR2 are MDHEN and SYDVKM. Findings and limits, study-wide: No immune exposure information besides CMV serostatus was available. In an earlier analysis, about 87% or about 30%: the productive usage of most TCR beta V segments. A missense variant in DCLRE1C was later tied to TCR beta V- and J-gene trimming.

This clonotype was obtained from a woman aged 30 to 39 in good health and CMV-seronegative. This chain links TRBV28 with TRBJ1-2; unclear D gene. Sequencing was done on a sample of PBMCs. The CDR3 nucleotides are TGTGCCAGCACCCATCCCCGCCAGGCCGCCTATGGCTACACCTTC. It encodes CASTHPRQAAYGYTF.